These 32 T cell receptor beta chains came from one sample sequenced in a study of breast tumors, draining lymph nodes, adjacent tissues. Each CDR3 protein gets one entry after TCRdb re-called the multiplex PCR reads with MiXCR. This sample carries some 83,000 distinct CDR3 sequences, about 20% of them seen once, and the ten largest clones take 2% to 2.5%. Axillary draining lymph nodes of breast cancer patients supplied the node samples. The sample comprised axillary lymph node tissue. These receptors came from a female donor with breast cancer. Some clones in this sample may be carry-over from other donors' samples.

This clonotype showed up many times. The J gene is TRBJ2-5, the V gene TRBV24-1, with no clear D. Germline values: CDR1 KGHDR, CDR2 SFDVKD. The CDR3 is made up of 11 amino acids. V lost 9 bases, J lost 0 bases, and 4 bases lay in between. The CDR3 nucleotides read TGTGCCACCGAGTACCAAGAGACCCAGTACTTC. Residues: CATEYQETQYF.

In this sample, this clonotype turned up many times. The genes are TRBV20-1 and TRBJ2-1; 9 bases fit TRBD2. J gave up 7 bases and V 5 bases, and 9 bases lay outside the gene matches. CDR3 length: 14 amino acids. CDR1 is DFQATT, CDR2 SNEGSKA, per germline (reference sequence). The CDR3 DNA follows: TGCAGTGCTCAGACTAGCGGACCTTGGAATGAGCAGTTCTTC. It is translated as CSAQTSGPWNEQFF.

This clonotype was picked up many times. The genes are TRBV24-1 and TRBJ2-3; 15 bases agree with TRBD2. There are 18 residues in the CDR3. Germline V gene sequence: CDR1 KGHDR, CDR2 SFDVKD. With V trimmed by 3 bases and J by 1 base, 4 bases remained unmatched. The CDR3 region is CATSDPGLAGGRTDTQYF. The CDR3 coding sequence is TGTGCCACCAGTGATCCGGGACTAGCGGGAGGTCGCACAGATACGCAGTATTTT.

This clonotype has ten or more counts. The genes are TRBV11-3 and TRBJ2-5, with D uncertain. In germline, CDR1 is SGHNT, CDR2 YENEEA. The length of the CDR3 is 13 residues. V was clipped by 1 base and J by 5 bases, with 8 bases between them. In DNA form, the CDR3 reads TGTGCCAGCAGCTTAGGGTCTGAGGAGACCCAGTACTTC. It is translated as CASSLGSEETQYF.

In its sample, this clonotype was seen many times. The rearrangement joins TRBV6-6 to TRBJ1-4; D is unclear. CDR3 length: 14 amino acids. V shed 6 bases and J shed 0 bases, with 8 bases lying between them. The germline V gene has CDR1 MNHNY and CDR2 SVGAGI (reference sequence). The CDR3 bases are TGTGCCAGCAGCCGTTCTGCAACTAATGAAAAACTGTTTTTT. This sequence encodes CASSRSATNEKLFF.

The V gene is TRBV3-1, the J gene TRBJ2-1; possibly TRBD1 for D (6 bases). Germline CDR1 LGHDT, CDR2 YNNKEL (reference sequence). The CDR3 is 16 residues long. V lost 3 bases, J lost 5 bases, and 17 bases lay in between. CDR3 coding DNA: TGTGCCAGCAGCCAGGGGGCCCTAGGGACCAACAATGAGCAGTTCTTC. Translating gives CASSQGALGTNNEQFF.

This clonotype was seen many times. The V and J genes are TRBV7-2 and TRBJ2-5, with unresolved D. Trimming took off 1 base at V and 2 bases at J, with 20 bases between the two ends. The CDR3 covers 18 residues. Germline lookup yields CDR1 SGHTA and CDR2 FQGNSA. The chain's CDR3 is CASSLDPPRPRAQETQYF. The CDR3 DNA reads TGTGCCAGCAGCTTAGATCCCCCTCGTCCTAGGGCACAAGAGACCCAGTACTTC.

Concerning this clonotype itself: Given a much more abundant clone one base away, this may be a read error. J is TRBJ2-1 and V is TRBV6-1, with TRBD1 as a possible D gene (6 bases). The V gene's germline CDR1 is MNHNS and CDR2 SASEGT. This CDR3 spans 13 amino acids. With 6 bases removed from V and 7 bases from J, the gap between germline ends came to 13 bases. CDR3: CASRGPGANEQFF. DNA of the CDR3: TGTGCCAGCAGAGGGCCAGGGGCTAATGAGCAGTTCTTC.

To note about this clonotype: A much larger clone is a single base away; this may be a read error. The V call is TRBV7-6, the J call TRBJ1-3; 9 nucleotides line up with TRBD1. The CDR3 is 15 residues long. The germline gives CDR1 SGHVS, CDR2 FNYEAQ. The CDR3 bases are TGTGTCAGCAGCTCGACAGGGGGAATTGGAAACACCATATATTTT. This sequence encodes CVSSSTGGIGNTIYF.

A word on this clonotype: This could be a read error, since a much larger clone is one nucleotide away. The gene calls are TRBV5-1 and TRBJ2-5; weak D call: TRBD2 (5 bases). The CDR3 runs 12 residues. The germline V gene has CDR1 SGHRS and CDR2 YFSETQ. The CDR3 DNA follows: TGCGCCAGCGGCTTGAGGGCGCAGACCCAGTACTTC. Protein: CASGLRAQTQYF.

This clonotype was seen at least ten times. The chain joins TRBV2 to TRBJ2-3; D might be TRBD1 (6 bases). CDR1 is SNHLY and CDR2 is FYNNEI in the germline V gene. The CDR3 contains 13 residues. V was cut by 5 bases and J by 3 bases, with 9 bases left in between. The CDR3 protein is CASSTQGTDTQYF. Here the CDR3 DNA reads TGTGCCAGCAGTACACAGGGAACAGATACGCAGTATTTT.

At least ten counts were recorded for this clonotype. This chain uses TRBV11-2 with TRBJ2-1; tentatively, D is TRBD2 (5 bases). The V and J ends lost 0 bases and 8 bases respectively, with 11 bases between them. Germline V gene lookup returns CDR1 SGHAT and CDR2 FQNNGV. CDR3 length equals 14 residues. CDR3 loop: CASSLELGKDEQFF. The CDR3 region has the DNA TGTGCCAGCAGCTTAGAACTAGGAAAGGATGAGCAGTTCTTC.

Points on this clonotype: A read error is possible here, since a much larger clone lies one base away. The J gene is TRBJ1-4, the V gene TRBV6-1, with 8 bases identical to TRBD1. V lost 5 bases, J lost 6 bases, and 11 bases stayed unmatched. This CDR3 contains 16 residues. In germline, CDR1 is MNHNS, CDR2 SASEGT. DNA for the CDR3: TGTGCCAGCAGTAAAGGACAGGGTATAATTGATGAAAAACTGTTTTTT. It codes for CASSKGQGIIDEKLFF.

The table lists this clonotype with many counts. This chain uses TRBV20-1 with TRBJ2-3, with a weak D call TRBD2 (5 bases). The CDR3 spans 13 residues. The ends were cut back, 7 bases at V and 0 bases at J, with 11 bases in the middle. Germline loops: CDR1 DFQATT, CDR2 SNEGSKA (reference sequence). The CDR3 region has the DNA TGCAGTGGGAAGCGGCCTAGCACAGATACGCAGTATTTT. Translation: CSGKRPSTDTQYF.

The CDR3 spells CSARDLATEAFF. Here the CDR3 DNA reads TGCAGTGCTAGAGATTTGGCCACTGAAGCTTTCTTT. This rearrangement joins TRBV20-1 to TRBJ1-1; D uncertain. Trimming cost V 0 bases and J 4 bases, with 6 bases left between them. Germline-derived CDR1 and CDR2 are DFQATT and SNEGSKA (reference sequence). The CDR3 is 12 residues long.

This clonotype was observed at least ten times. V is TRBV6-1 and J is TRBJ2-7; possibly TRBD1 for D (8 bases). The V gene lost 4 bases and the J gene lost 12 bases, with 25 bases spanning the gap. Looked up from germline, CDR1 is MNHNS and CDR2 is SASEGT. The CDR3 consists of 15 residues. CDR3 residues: CASSASGTGLAERYF. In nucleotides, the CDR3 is TGTGCCAGCAGTGCGTCCGGGACAGGCCTAGCGGAGAGGTACTTC.

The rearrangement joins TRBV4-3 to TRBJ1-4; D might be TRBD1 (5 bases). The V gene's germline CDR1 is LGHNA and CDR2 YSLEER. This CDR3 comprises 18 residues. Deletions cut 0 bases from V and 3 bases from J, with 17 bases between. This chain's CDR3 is CASSQDGGPGSPNEKLFF. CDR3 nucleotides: TGCGCCAGCAGCCAAGACGGAGGGCCAGGGTCACCTAATGAAAAACTGTTTTTT.

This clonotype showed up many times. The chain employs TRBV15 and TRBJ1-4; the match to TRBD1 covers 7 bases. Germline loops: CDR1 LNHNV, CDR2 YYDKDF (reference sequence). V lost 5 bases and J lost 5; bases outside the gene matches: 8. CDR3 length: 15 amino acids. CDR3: CATSGRQGGNEKLFF. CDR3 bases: TGTGCCACCAGCGGGCGACAGGGTGGGAATGAAAAACTGTTTTTT.

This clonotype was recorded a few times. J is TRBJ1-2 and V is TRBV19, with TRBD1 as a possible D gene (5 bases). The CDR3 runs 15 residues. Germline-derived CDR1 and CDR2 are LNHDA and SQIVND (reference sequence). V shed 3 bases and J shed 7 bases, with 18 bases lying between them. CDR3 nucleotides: TGTGCCAGTAGTATCTTCCTTCGGGGGAGCAGTGGCTACACCTTC. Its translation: CASSIFLRGSSGYTF. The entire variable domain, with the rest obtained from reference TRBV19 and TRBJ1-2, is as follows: DGGITQSPKYLFRKEGQNVTLSCEQNLNHDAMYWYRQDPGQGLRLIYYSQIVNDFQKGDIAEGYSVSREKKESFPLTVTSAQKNPTAFYLCASSIFLRGSSGYTFGSGTRLTVV.

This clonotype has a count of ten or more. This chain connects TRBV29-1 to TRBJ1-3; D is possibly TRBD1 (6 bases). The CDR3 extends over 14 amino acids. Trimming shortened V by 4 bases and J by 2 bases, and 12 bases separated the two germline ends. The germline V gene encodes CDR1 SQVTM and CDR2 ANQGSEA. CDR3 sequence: CSVGETGPGNTIYF. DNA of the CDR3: TGCAGCGTTGGGGAAACAGGGCCTGGAAACACCATATATTTT. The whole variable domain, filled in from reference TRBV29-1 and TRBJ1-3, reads SAVISQKPSRDICQRGTSLTIQCQVDSQVTMMFWYRQQPGQSLTLIATANQGSEATYESGFVIDKFPISRPNLTFSTLTVSNMSPEDSSIYLCSVGETGPGNTIYFGEGSWLTVV.

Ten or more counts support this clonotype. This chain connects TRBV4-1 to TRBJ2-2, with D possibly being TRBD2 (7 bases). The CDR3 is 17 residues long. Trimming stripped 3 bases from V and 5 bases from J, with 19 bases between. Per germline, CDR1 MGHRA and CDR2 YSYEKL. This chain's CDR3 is CASSHLGRGRGTGELFF. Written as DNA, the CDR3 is TGCGCCAGCAGCCATTTAGGGAGGGGGAGAGGAACCGGGGAGCTGTTTTTT.

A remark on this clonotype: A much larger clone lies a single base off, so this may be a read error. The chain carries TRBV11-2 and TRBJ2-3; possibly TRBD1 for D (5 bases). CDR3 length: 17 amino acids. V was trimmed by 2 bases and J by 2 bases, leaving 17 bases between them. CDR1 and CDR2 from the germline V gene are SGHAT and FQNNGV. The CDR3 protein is CASSLRTTGCHTDTQYF. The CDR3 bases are TGTGCCAGCAGCTTAAGGACAACCGGGTGCCACACAGATACGCAGTATTTT.

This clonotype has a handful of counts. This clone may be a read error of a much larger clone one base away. The DNA of the CDR3 is TGTGCCTGCGCGGCGGGAGACCGGTACGAGCAGTACTTC. The encoded protein is CACAAGDRYEQYF. The chain uses TRBV12-3 or TRBV12-4 and TRBJ2-7; 7 bases are a match to TRBD2. The J segment lost 4 bases and the V segment lost 11 bases, leaving 11 bases of the junction unmatched. The length of the CDR3 is 13 residues.

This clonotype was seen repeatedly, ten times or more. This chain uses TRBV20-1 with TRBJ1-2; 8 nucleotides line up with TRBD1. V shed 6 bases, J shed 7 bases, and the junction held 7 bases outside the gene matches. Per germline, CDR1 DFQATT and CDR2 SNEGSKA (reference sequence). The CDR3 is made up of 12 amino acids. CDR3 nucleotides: TGCAGTGCCCGGGGACAGGCTGGTGGCTACACCTTC. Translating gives CSARGQAGGYTF.

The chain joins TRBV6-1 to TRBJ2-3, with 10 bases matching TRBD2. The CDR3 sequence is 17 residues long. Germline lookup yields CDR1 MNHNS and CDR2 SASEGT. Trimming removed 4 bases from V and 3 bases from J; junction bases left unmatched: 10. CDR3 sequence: CASSVQREGGETDTQYF. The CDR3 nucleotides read TGTGCCAGCAGTGTCCAGCGGGAGGGCGGAGAGACAGATACGCAGTATTTT.

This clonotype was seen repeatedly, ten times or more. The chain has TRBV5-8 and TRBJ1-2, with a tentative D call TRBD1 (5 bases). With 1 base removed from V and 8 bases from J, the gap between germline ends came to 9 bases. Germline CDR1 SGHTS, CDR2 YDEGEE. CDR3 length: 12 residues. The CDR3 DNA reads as TGTGCCAGCAGCTTGACGGGGCGGGGCTACACCTTC. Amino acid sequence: CASSLTGRGYTF.

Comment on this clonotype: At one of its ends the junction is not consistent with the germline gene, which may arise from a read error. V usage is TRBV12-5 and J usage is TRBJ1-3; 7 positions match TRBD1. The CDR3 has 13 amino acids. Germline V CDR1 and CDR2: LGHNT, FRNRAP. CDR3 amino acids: CLGQGVPGNTLYF. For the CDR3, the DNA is TGCCTAGGGCAGGGGGTACCTGGAAACACCTTATATTTC.

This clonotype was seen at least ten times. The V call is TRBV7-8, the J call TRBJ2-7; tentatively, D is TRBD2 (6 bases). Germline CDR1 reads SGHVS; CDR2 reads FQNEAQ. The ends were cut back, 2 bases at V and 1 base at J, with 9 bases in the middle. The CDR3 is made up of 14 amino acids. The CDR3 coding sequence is TGTGCCAGCAGCTTAATGGGACTGTCCTACGAGCAGTACTTC. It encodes CASSLMGLSYEQYF.

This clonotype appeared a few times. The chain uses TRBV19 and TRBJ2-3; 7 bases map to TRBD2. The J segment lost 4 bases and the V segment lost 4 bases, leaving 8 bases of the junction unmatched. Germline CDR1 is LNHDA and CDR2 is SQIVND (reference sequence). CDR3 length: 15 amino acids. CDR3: CASSRGRAVADTQYF. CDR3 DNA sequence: TGTGCCAGTAGTAGGGGGAGGGCCGTCGCAGATACGCAGTATTTT.

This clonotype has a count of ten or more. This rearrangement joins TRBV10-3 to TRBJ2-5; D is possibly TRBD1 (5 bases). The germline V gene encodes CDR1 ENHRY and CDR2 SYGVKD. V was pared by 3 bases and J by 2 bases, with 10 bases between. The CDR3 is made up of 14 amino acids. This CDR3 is CAISEQAKQETQYF. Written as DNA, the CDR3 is TGTGCCATCAGTGAACAGGCCAAACAAGAGACCCAGTACTTC.

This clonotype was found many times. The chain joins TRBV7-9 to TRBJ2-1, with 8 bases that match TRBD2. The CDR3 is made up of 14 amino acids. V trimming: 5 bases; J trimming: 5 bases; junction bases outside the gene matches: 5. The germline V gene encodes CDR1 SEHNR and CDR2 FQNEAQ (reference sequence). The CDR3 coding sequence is TGTGCCAGCAGCCCAAGCGGGAGAGACAATGAGCAGTTCTTC. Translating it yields CASSPSGRDNEQFF.

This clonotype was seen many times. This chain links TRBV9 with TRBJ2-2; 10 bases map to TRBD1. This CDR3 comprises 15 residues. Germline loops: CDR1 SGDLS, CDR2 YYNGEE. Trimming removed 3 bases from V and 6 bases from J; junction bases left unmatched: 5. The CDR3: CASSARQGAAGELFF. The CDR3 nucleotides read TGTGCCAGCAGCGCGAGACAGGGGGCGGCCGGGGAGCTGTTTTTT.